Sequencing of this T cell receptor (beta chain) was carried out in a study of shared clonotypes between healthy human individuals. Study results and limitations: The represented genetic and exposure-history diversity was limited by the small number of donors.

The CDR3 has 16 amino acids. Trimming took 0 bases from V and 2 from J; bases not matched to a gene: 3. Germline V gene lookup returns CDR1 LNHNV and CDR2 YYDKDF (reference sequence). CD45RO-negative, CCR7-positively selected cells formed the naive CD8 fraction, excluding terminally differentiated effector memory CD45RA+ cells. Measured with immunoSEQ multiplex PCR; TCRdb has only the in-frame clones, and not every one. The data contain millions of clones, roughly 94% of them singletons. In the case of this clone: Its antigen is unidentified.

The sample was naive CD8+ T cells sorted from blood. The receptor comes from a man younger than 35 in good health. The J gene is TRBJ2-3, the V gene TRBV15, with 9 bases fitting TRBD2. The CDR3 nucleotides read TGTGCCACCAGCAGAGAAGCGGGGGGCCTCACAGATACGCAGTATTTT. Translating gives CATSREAGGLTDTQYF.